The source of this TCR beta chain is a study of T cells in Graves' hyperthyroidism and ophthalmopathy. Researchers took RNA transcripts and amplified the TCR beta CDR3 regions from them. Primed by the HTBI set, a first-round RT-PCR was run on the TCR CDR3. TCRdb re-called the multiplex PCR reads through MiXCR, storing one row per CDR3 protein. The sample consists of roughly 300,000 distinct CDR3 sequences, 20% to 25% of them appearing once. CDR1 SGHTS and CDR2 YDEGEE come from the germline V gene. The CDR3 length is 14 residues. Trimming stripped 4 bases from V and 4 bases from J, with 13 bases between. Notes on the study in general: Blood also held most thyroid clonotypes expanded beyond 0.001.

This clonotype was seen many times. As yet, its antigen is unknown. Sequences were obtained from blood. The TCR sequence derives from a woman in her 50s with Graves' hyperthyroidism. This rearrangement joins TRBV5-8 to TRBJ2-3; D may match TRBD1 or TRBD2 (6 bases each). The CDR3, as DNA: TGTGCCAGCAGCGGGGGGCGCCGGTCAGATACGCAGTATTTT. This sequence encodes CASSGGRRSDTQYF.